The 25 T cell receptor beta chains listed next were all sequenced from one sample in a study of shared T cell receptors in the human thymus. Clones were read by immunoSEQ multiplex PCR, and TCRdb kept only the in-frame ones, dropping some. The sample records hundreds of thousands of clones, 85% to 90% being singletons. These sequences were also reported in another study, on human thymus T cells.

The sequenced sample was thymocytes. All receptors derive from a boy under two years old with a congenital heart defect.

The chain uses TRBV30 and TRBJ1-5; no definite D call. Germline V gene data show CDR1 as GTSNPN and CDR2 as SVGIG (reference sequence). The CDR3 length is 16 residues. Trimming pared 2 bases from V and 5 bases from J, leaving 19 bases between. The CDR3 nucleotides are TGTGCCTGGAGTCCCTCCGGGTCCCTAGTGGATCAGCCCCAGCATTTT. Translating it yields CAWSPSGSLVDQPQHF. Supplemented by reference TRBV30 and TRBJ1-5, the full variable domain reads SQTIHQWPATLVQPVGSPLSLECTVEGTSNPNLYWYRQAAGRGLQLLFYSVGIGQISSEVPQNLSASRPQDRQFILSSKKLLLSDSGFYLCAWSPSGSLVDQPQHFGDGTRLSIL.

The chain recombines TRBV29-1 with TRBJ1-4; D possibly corresponds to TRBD1 (5 bases). This CDR3 is 15 amino acids long. Germline V gene data show CDR1 as SQVTM and CDR2 as ANQGSEA. The V and J ends lost 0 bases and 5 bases respectively, with 13 bases between them. CDR3 nucleotide sequence: TGCAGCGTTGAAGATCCTGACAGCAAGAATGAAAAACTGTTTTTT. Translation: CSVEDPDSKNEKLFF.

This rearrangement joins TRBV27 to TRBJ2-1; 11 bases agree with TRBD2. The CDR3 has 22 amino acids. With 5 bases clipped from V and 8 bases from J, the junction kept 29 bases outside the gene matches. Germline V CDR1 and CDR2: MNHEY, SMNVEV (reference sequence). The CDR3 coding sequence is TGTGCCAGCAGTGAAAGACAGGGCTTGGCACTAGCGGGAGAGCCTACCGTCGATGAGCAGTTCTTC. Its translation: CASSERQGLALAGEPTVDEQFF.

The V gene is TRBV30, the J gene TRBJ1-1, with D possibly being TRBD1 (5 bases). V lost 2 bases, J lost 2 bases, and 24 bases lay in between. Germline lookup yields CDR1 GTSNPN and CDR2 SVGIG (reference sequence). The CDR3 covers 18 residues. As DNA, the CDR3 is TGTGCCTGGAGTCCGCCAAACAGGATCCTCCCCCTTAACACTGAAGCTTTCTTT. It specifies CAWSPPNRILPLNTEAFF.

This clone occurred a few times. V usage is TRBV18 and J usage is TRBJ2-2, with D perhaps matching TRBD2 (5 bases). V gave up 4 bases and J gave up 5 bases, with 8 bases separating them. Germline V lookup: CDR1 KGHSH, CDR2 LQKENI. The CDR3 sequence is 13 residues long. CDR3: CASSLTGTGELFF. The CDR3 DNA sequence: TGTGCCAGCTCACTCACGGGAACCGGGGAGCTGTTTTTT.

The V call is TRBV11-2, the J call TRBJ2-5, with TRBD1 identical over 8 bases. Per germline, CDR1 SGHAT and CDR2 FQNNGV. The CDR3 runs 16 residues. Losses at the gene ends were 3 bases for V and 4 bases for J; bases not matched to a gene: 10. The CDR3 spells CASSLRDTGGRETQYF. Here the CDR3 DNA reads TGTGCCAGCAGCTTGCGGGATACAGGGGGTCGAGAGACCCAGTACTTC.

V usage is TRBV10-2 and J usage is TRBJ2-2; 10 positions agree with TRBD1. After removal of 4 bases from V and 2 bases from J, the junction contained 25 bases not matched to a gene. The CDR3 consists of 23 residues. Germline V lookup: CDR1 WSHSY, CDR2 SAAADI. The CDR3 reads CASSVRDRGPSVGRDLNTGELFF. In DNA form, the CDR3 reads TGCGCCAGCAGTGTCCGGGACAGGGGCCCCAGTGTCGGTAGGGACCTAAACACCGGGGAGCTGTTTTTT.

The chain recombines TRBV4-3 with TRBJ1-2; D gene uncertain. CDR1 is LGHNA, CDR2 YSLEER, per germline. With 0 bases removed from V and 5 bases from J, the gap between germline ends came to 13 bases. This CDR3 is 15 amino acids long. CDR3 in amino acids: CASSQESRSAYGYTF. The CDR3 bases are TGCGCCAGCAGCCAAGAGTCTCGGTCCGCTTATGGCTACACCTTC.

The chain links TRBV5-4 to TRBJ2-7; 7 positions match TRBD2. Trimming took 3 bases from V and 3 from J; bases not matched to a gene: 6. The germline gives CDR1 SGHNT, CDR2 YYREEE (reference sequence). The CDR3 sequence is 14 residues long. The DNA of the CDR3 is TGTGCCAGCAGCTCTCGGGCGGGAGACTACGAGCAGTACTTC. Protein product: CASSSRAGDYEQYF.

V gene TRBV28 combines with J gene TRBJ2-3; 13 bases align to TRBD2. Germline trimming cut 3 bases from V and 6 bases from J; bases unmatched to any gene: 18. The V gene's germline CDR1 is MDHEN and CDR2 SYDVKM. The length of the CDR3 is 20 residues. The CDR3 bases are TGTGCCAGCAGTTTCCGGGACAGTAAGAGGACTAGCGGGAGAACGGATACGCAGTATTTT. Encoded protein: CASSFRDSKRTSGRTDTQYF.

V gene TRBV28 combines with J gene TRBJ2-7; 8 bases align to TRBD2. CDR3 length: 15 residues. The J segment lost 7 bases and the V segment lost 5 bases, leaving 13 bases of the junction unmatched. Germline CDR1 reads MDHEN; CDR2 reads SYDVKM. DNA of the CDR3: TGTGCCAGCAGTGATTTAGCGGGGCCCCGGGGAGAGCAGTACTTC. Its protein is CASSDLAGPRGEQYF.

The chain is built from TRBV7-9 and TRBJ2-5, with 12 bases fitting TRBD1. Germline CDR1 reads SEHNR; CDR2 reads FQNEAQ (reference sequence). With V trimmed by 3 bases and J by 5 bases, 4 bases remained unmatched. CDR3 length: 15 residues. This CDR3 is CASSFRDRGLETQYF. CDR3 nucleotide sequence: TGTGCCAGCAGCTTCCGGGACAGGGGGCTGGAGACCCAGTACTTC.

This rearrangement joins TRBV28 to TRBJ1-1; the D gene is possibly TRBD1 (5 bases). The CDR3 consists of 14 residues. V lost 9 bases and J lost 0, with 14 bases in between. Germline CDR1 and CDR2: MDHEN and SYDVKM. The CDR3 DNA is TGTGCCAGTTGGACCCGGGGGATGAACACTGAAGCTTTCTTT. Residues: CASWTRGMNTEAFF.

As DNA, the CDR3 is TGTGCCAGCAGCCAAGACTCACTAAAAACCCGGGATCTCGAGCAGTACTTC. Translating gives CASSQDSLKTRDLEQYF. The chain uses TRBV4-2 and TRBJ2-7, with D possibly TRBD2 on 5 matching bases. The ends were cut back, 0 bases at V and 6 bases at J, with 21 bases in the middle. Germline CDR1 and CDR2: LGHNA and YNFKEQ. The CDR3 loop spans 17 amino acids.

This clone was counted only a few times. The chain joins TRBV14 to TRBJ2-1; TRBD2 matches at 13 bases. The germline V gene has CDR1 SGHDN and CDR2 FVKESK. V gave up 4 bases and J gave up 12 bases; unmatched junction bases: 9. This CDR3 has 15 residues. CDR3 residues: CASSRLLAGGPGQFF. For the CDR3, the DNA is TGTGCCAGCAGCCGGTTACTAGCGGGAGGGCCGGGGCAGTTCTTC.

This chain uses TRBV19 with TRBJ2-7, with 7 positions matching TRBD1. The germline V gene encodes CDR1 LNHDA and CDR2 SQIVND (reference sequence). J was trimmed by 2 bases and V by 4 bases; bases with no gene match: 8. The CDR3 runs to 15 residues. The CDR3 nucleotides read TGTGCCAGTAGTAGGACAGGTCCCTCGGCCTACGAGCAGTACTTC. Protein sequence: CASSRTGPSAYEQYF.

The V call is TRBV23-1, the J call TRBJ2-7, with a tentative D call TRBD1 (6 bases). TRBV23-1 is placed among ORFs of uncertain function. The CDR3 is 13 residues long. The CDR3 loop is CAPRAGANYEQYF. In DNA, the CDR3 is TGCGCTCCGCGGGCAGGGGCAAACTACGAGCAGTACTTC.

This chain uses TRBV28 with TRBJ2-3, with 7 bases matching TRBD2. Trimming at V came to 4 bases and at J to 8 bases, leaving 12 bases not matched to a gene. This CDR3 contains 15 residues. The germline V gene encodes CDR1 MDHEN and CDR2 SYDVKM. The CDR3 sequence: CASSYFQLAETTQYF. Here the CDR3 DNA reads TGTGCCAGCAGTTATTTTCAGCTAGCGGAGACTACGCAGTATTTT.

The V gene is TRBV2, the J gene TRBJ2-1, with 14 bases identical to TRBD2. V lost 7 bases to trimming and J lost 2 bases; unmatched junction nucleotides: 13. There are 19 residues in the CDR3. From germline, CDR1 is SNHLY and CDR2 FYNNEI. In DNA, the CDR3 is TGTGCCAGCAACAAAAGCGGGACTAGCGGGAGAACCACCTACAATGAGCAGTTCTTC. It specifies CASNKSGTSGRTTYNEQFF.

The rearrangement joins TRBV4-2 to TRBJ2-1, with TRBD2 identical over 10 bases. The trim removed 0 bases at V and 0 bases at J, leaving 14 bases unmatched. Germline V gene data show CDR1 as LGHNA and CDR2 as YNFKEQ. This CDR3 contains 21 residues. This chain's CDR3 is CASSQDGPEGLANVSYNEQFF. The DNA of the CDR3 is TGTGCCAGCAGCCAAGATGGGCCTGAGGGACTAGCGAACGTCTCCTACAATGAGCAGTTCTTC.

The chain is built from TRBV14 and TRBJ2-7, with TRBD2 matching over 7 bases. Germline loops: CDR1 SGHDN, CDR2 FVKESK. The V segment lost 4 bases and the J segment 3 bases; nucleotides outside the gene matches: 21. CDR3 length equals 19 residues. As DNA, the CDR3 is TGTGCCAGCAGCCCTTCTCGGGACTACTTCCGTTTGGGTAGCTACGAGCAGTACTTC. Translation: CASSPSRDYFRLGSYEQYF. Complete variable domain (other parts from reference TRBV14 and TRBJ2-7): EAGVTQFPSHSVIEKGQTVTLRCDPISGHDNLYWYRRVMGKEIKFLLHFVKESKQDESGMPNNRFLAERTGGTYSTLKVQPAELEDSGVYFCASSPSRDYFRLGSYEQYFGPGTRLTVT.

The rearrangement uses TRBV30 and TRBJ1-2; the match to TRBD1 covers 7 bases. The CDR3 is made up of 13 amino acids. With V trimmed by 4 bases and J by 3 bases, 5 bases remained unmatched. CDR1 is GTSNPN, CDR2 SVGIG, per germline (reference sequence). The CDR3 loop reads CAWKGTAHYGYTF. The CDR3 DNA reads TGTGCCTGGAAAGGGACAGCGCACTATGGCTACACCTTC. Complete variable domain (other parts from reference TRBV30 and TRBJ1-2): SQTIHQWPATLVQPVGSPLSLECTVEGTSNPNLYWYRQAAGRGLQLLFYSVGIGQISSEVPQNLSASRPQDRQFILSSKKLLLSDSGFYLCAWKGTAHYGYTFGSGTRLTVV.

CDR3 sequence reads: CASSLWWDRDLPSEAFF. In DNA form, the CDR3 reads TGTGCCAGCAGCTTATGGTGGGACAGGGATTTACCCTCTGAAGCTTTCTTT. V gene TRBV11-2 combines with J gene TRBJ1-1; 9 nucleotides line up with TRBD1. V was clipped by 2 bases and J by 6 bases; unmatched bases: 13. CDR3 length: 17 amino acids. Germline V gene sequence: CDR1 SGHAT, CDR2 FQNNGV.

The CDR3 DNA sequence: TGTGCCTGGAGTGCAGCGTACAATGAGCAGTTCTTC. This sequence encodes CAWSAAYNEQFF. The chain joins TRBV30 to TRBJ2-1, with D unclear. Germline-derived CDR1 and CDR2 are GTSNPN and SVGIG (reference sequence). The CDR3 has 12 residues. Between the trimmed V and J ends, which lost 1 base and 4 bases, there was a span of 5 bases.

The chain has TRBV7-6 and TRBJ2-7; 10 bases align to TRBD2. The CDR3 covers 17 residues. V trimming: 4 bases; J trimming: 2 bases; junction bases outside the gene matches: 11. Germline assignment: CDR1 SGHVS and CDR2 FNYEAQ. The CDR3 DNA sequence: TGTGCCAGCAGCTCGTATAGTAGACTAGCGGGTACCTACGAGCAGTACTTC. This gives the protein CASSSYSRLAGTYEQYF. The full variable domain, completed using reference TRBV7-6 and TRBJ2-7, is GAGVSQSPRYKVTKRGQDVALRCDPISGHVSLYWYRQALGQGPEFLTYFNYEAQQDKSGLPNDRFSAERPEGSISTLTIQRTEQRDSAMYRCASSSYSRLAGTYEQYFGPGTRLTVT.